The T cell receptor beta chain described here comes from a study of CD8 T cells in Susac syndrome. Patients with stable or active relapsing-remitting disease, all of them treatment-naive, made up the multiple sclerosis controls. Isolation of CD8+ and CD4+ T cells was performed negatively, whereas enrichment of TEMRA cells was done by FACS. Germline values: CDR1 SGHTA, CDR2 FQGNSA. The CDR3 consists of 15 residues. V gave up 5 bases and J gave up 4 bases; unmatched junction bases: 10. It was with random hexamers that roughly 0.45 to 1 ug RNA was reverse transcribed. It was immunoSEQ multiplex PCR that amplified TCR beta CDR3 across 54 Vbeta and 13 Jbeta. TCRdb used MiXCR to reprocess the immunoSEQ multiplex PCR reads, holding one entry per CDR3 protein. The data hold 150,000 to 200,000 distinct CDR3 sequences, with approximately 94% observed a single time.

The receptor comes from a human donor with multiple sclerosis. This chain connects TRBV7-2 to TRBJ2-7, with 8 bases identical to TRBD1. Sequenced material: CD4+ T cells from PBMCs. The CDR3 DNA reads TGTGCCAGCAGCCACCAGACAGGGGAAGGGTACGAGCAGTACTTC. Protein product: CASSHQTGEGYEQYF.